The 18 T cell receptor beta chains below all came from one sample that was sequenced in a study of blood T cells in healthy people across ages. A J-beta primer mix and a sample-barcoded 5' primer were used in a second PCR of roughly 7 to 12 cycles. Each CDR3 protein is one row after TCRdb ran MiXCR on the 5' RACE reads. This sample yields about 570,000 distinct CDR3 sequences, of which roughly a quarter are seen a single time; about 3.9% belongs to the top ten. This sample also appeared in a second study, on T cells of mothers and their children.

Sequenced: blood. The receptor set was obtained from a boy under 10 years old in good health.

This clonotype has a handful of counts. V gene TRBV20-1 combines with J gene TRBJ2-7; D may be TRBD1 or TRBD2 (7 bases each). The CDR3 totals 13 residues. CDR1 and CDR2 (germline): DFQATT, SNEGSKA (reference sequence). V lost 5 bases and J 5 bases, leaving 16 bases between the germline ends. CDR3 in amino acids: CSAPKGGGDEQYF. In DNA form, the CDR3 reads TGCAGTGCTCCTAAGGGAGGGGGCGACGAGCAGTACTTC.

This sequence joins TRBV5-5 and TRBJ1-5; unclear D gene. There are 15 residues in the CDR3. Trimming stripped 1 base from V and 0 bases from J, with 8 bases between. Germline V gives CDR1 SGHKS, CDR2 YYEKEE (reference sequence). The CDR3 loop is CASSLYQNSNQPQHF. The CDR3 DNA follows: TGTGCCAGCAGCTTGTACCAGAATAGCAATCAGCCCCAGCATTTT.

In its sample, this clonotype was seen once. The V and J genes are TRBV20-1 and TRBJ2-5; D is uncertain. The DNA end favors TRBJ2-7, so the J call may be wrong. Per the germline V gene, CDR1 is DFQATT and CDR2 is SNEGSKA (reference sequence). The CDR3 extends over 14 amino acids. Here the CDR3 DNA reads TGCAGTGCTAGACCTCGTATCCTCTCCTACGAGCAGTACTTC. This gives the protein CSARPRILSYEQYF.

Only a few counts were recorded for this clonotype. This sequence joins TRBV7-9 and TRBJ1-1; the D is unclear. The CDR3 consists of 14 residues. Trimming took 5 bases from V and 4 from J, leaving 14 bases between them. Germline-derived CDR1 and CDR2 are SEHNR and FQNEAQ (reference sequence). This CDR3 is CASSPLERGTEAFF. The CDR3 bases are TGTGCCAGCAGCCCCCTGGAGCGGGGCACTGAAGCTTTCTTT. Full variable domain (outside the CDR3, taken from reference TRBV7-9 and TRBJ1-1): DTGVSQNPRHKITKRGQNVTFRCDPISEHNRLYWYRQTLGQGPEFLTYFQNEAQLEKSRLLSDRFSAERPKGSFSTLEIQRTEQGDSAMYLCASSPLERGTEAFFGQGTRLTVV.

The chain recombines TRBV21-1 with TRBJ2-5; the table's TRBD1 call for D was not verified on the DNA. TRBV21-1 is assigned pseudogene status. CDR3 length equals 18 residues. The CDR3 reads CASSKRLARVPYQETQYF. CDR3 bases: TGTGCCAGCAGCAAGAGGCTAGCCCGGGTCCCGTACCAAGAGACCCAGTACTTC.

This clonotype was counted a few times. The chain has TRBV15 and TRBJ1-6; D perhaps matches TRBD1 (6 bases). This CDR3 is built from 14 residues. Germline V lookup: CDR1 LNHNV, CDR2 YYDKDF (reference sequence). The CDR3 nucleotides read TGTGCGACGGAGGACAGCAGATATAATTCACCCCTCCACTTT. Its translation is CATEDSRYNSPLHF.

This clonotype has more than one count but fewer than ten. CDR3 amino acids: CASSQIGTSDQETQYF. In DNA form, the CDR3 reads TGTGCCAGCAGCCAAATCGGGACTAGCGACCAAGAGACCCAGTACTTC. The chain joins TRBV3-1 to TRBJ2-5; 10 positions agree with TRBD2. V was clipped by 2 bases and J by 0 bases; unmatched bases: 3. Germline V gives CDR1 LGHDT, CDR2 YNNKEL (reference sequence). The CDR3 covers 16 residues.

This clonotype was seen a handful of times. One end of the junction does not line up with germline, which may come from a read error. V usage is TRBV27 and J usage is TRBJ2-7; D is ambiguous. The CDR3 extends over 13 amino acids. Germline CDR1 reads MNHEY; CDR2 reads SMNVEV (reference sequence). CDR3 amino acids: CAGSPYRSYEQYF. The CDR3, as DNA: TGTGCCGGCAGCCCTTATCGTTCCTACGAGCAGTACTTC.

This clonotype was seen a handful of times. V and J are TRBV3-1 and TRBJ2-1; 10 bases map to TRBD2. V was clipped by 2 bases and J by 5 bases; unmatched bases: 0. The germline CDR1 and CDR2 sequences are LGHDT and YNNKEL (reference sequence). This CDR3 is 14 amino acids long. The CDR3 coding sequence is TGTGCCAGCAGCCAACTAGCGGGGGACAATGAGCAGTTCTTC. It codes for CASSQLAGDNEQFF.

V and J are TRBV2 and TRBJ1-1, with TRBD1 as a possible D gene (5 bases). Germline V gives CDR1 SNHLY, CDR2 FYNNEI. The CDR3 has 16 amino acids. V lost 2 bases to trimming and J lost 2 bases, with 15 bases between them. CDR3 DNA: TGTGCCAGCAGTGAACGGGGGAACAGGATAAACACTGAAGCTTTCTTT. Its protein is CASSERGNRINTEAFF.

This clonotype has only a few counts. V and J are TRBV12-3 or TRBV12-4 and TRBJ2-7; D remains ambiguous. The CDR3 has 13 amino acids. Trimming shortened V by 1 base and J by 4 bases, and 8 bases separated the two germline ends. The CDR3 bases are TGTGCCAGCAGTTTAGGGACCCAATACGAGCAGTACTTC. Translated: CASSLGTQYEQYF.

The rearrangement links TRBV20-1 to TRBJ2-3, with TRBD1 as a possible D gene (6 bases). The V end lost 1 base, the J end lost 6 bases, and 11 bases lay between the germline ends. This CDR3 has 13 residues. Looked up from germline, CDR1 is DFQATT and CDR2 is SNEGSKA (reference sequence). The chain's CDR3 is CSARVQGSDTQYF. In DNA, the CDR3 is TGCAGTGCTAGAGTACAGGGATCCGATACGCAGTATTTT.

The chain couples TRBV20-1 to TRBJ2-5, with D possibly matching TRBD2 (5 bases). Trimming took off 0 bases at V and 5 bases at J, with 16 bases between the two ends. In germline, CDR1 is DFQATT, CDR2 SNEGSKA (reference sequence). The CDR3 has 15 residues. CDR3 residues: CSARDDYVVGETQYF. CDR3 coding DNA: TGCAGTGCTAGAGATGACTACGTAGTAGGGGAGACCCAGTACTTC.

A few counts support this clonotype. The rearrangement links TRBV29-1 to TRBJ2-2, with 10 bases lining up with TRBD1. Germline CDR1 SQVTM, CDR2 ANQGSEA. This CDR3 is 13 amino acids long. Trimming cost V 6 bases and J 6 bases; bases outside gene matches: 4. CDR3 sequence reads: CSVGQGQPGELFF. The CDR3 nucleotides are TGCAGCGTGGGACAGGGGCAGCCCGGGGAGCTGTTTTTT.

The CDR3 loop reads CASSLAASGSLDTQYF. In nucleotides, the CDR3 is TGTGCCAGCAGCTTAGCGGCTAGCGGATCCCTGGATACGCAGTATTTT. This chain links TRBV7-8 with TRBJ2-3, with 7 bases identical to TRBD2. The CDR3 runs to 16 residues. From germline, CDR1 is SGHVS and CDR2 FQNEAQ. Germline trimming cut 0 bases from V and 6 bases from J; bases unmatched to any gene: 9.

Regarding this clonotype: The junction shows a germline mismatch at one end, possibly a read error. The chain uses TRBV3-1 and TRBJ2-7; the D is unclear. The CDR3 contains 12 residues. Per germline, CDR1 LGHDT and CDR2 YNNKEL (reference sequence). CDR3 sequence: CASSPSSYEQCF. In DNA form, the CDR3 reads TGTGCCAGCAGCCCCAGCTCCTACGAGCAGTGCTTC.

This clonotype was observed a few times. The CDR3 DNA sequence: TGTGCCAGCAGCCACCCGACAGGGGGTGAGGACGAGCAGTACTTC. Protein product: CASSHPTGGEDEQYF. V usage is TRBV3-1 and J usage is TRBJ2-7, with 9 nucleotides matching TRBD1. The CDR3 totals 15 residues. The germline CDR1 and CDR2 sequences are LGHDT and YNNKEL (reference sequence). The trim removed 3 bases at V and 5 bases at J, leaving 8 bases unmatched.

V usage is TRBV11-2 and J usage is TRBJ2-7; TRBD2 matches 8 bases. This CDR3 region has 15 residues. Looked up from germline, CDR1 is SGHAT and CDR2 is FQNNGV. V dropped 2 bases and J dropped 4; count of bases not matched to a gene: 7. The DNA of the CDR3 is TGTGCCAGCAGCTTAAGTGACGGGAGGGCGTACGAGCAGTACTTC. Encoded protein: CASSLSDGRAYEQYF. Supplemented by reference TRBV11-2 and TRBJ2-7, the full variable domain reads EAGVAQSPRYKIIEKRQSVAFWCNPISGHATLYWYQQILGQGPKLLIQFQNNGVVDDSQLPKDRFSAERLKGVDSTLKIQPAKLEDSAVYLCASSLSDGRAYEQYFGPGTRLTVT.